This T cell receptor (beta chain) was captured in a study of control samples from healthy donors and cancer patients. Data came from immunoSEQ multiplex PCR; TCRdb stores just in-frame clones and leaves some out. The data contain some 120,000 clones, around 87% of them seen just once; the ten biggest clones take up 2.9%. The sample taken for sequencing was blood. This receptor was identified in a man aged 55-75 years in good health.

The CDR3 sequence: CASGPEGSGYTF. CDR3 sequence (DNA): TGCGCCAGCGGACCAGAGGGATCTGGCTACACCTTC. This chain links TRBV5-1 with TRBJ1-2, with D hard to call. The V end was cut by 7 bases, the J end by 7 bases, with 14 bases between. Germline-derived CDR1 and CDR2 are SGHRS and YFSETQ. This CDR3 comprises 12 residues.